This note documents a single TCR beta chain sequence. Antigen unknown. Produced via immunoSEQ multiplex PCR; TCRdb's table is partial and in-frame only. The sample contains under 85,000 clones, about 83% of which appear only once. Healthy donors had no documented immune events, such as infections, while sampled. V was cut by 4 bases and J by 2 bases, with 10 bases left in between. This CDR3 has 14 residues. The germline gives CDR1 MNHNY, CDR2 SVGAGI (reference sequence). The data were obtained in a study of identifying expanded T cells in peripheral blood. Study conclusions and caveats: Clone count variance between roughly two-week samples rose with total template count.

Sequencing was performed on blood. This clonotype was obtained from a person between 18 and 75 years old in good health. This rearrangement joins TRBV6-6 to TRBJ2-3; D perhaps matches TRBD1 (5 bases). The CDR3 nucleotides are TGTGCCAGCAGTTCCTCAGGGTTCACAGATACGCAGTATTTT. Amino acid sequence: CASSSSGFTDTQYF.